The entry that follows covers one TCR beta chain sequence. Its antigen is undetermined. These data come from a study of cytomegalovirus exposure and HLA in healthy donors. On the study more broadly: Earlier findings included about 120 million unique TCR beta sequences obtained from around 180 million T cells. The study's findings and limits: In vitro experiments confirmed that three CMV-associated chains were specific for CMV antigens.

This PCR relied on a set of 60 Vbeta primers and 13 Jbeta primers. Sequencing used immunoSEQ multiplex PCR; TCRdb keeps in-frame clones, though not all of them. The table shows some 170,000 clones, with roughly four fifths occurring only once. The CDR3 totals 15 residues. From germline, CDR1 is PRHDT and CDR2 FYEKMQ (reference sequence). J lost 3 bases, V lost 7 bases, and 8 bases had no gene match. Sequenced material: PBMCs. This chain joins TRBV13 and TRBJ2-7; 11 bases agree with TRBD2. This TCR derives from a woman aged 18-30 years in good health and CMV-seronegative. The CDR3 reads CASTLRTSGRYEQYF. The DNA of the CDR3 is TGTGCCAGCACCCTACGGACTAGCGGGCGCTACGAGCAGTACTTC.